A selection of T cell receptor beta chains follows, all from one sample in a study of identifying expanded T cells in peripheral blood. Sequencing was performed with immunoSEQ multiplex PCR; in TCRdb, only in-frame clones are kept and a portion is missing. The data hold 80,000 to 90,000 clones, with over 75% observed a single time. The sample consisted of blood. The receptors derive from a person between 18 and 75 years old in good health. Both conserved end residues are part of each CDR3. D genes are given only for firm matches. Clone size, where shown, is once, few, many, or a class for clones that have expanded.

j_call v_call clone_size cdr3_length d_call cdr3_nt cdr3_aa
TRBJ1-1 TRBV2 few 14 NA TGTGCCAGCACTTTAAGATGGGGGGAGACTGAAGCTTTCTTT CASTLRWGETEAFF
TRBJ2-1 TRBV19 NA 12 NA TGTGCCAGTAGTGGGGATTACAATGAGCAGTTCTTC CASSGDYNEQFF
TRBJ1-5 TRBV19 once 16 NA TGTGCCAGTAGTAGTCTCTGGCAGGGGTCCCATCAGCCCCAGCATTTT CASSSLWQGSHQPQHF
TRBJ2-1 TRBV6-5 NA 14 TRBD2 TGTGCCAGCAGTTCCTATAGCGGGAGGAATGAGCAGTTCTTC CASSSYSGRNEQFF
TRBJ1-5 TRBV2 few 13 NA TGTGCCAGCGGCAGGGGCCCCAATCAGCCCCAGCATTTT CASGRGPNQPQHF
TRBJ1-1 TRBV6-5 NA 13 NA TGTGCCAGCAGACCAGAGTGGGCCACTGAAGCTTTCTTT CASRPEWATEAFF
TRBJ2-6 TRBV5-6 NA 16 NA TGTGCCAGCAGCTTCAGGGGTATGTCTGGGGCCAACGTCCTGACTTTC CASSFRGMSGANVLTF
TRBJ2-7 TRBV19 NA 15 TRBD1 TGTGCCAGTAGTAATGGCCGGGACAGTACCTACGAGCAGTACTTC CASSNGRDSTYEQYF
TRBJ2-1 TRBV5-6 NA 14 NA TGTGCCAGCTCCCTAGAGATCTTTGGTAATGAGCAGTTCTTC CASSLEIFGNEQFF
TRBJ2-1 TRBV7-2 NA 12 NA TGTGCCAGCAGCTTAATCCCCCACGAGCAGTTCTTC CASSLIPHEQFF
TRBJ1-5 TRBV30 once 13 NA TGTGCCTGGAGTGAGGAAGGCAGTCAGCCCCAGCATTTT CAWSEEGSQPQHF
TRBJ1-3 TRBV6-5 once 14 NA TGTGCCAGCAGTCCTCAGTCGTCTGGAAACACCATATATTTT CASSPQSSGNTIYF
TRBJ1-1 TRBV27 NA 16 NA TGTGCCAGCAACCAGCCCCCTAACGATTTGAACACTGAAGCTTTCTTT CASNQPPNDLNTEAFF
TRBJ2-1 TRBV2 NA 13 NA TGTGCCAGCTCAATTTCCCCGTCGAATGAGCAGTTCTTC CASSISPSNEQFF
TRBJ2-5 TRBV4-3 NA 17 TRBD1 TGCGCCAGCAGCCAAGATCGCGACAGGGGGTCCTGGGAGACCCAGTACTTC CASSQDRDRGSWETQYF
TRBJ2-5 TRBV4-2 NA 16 TRBD2 TGTGCCAGCAGCCAAGAAGGGCTAGCGGGACTAGAGACCCAGTACTTC CASSQEGLAGLETQYF
TRBJ1-2 TRBV2 NA 14 NA TGTGCCAGCAGTGACCAGGGGCCCCTAGGAGGCTACACCTTC CASSDQGPLGGYTF
TRBJ1-2 TRBV6-5 NA 13 NA TGTGCCAGCAGTAGGGGTGCAGGGAGTGGCTACACCTTC CASSRGAGSGYTF
TRBJ2-5 TRBV20-1 NA 11 NA TGCAGTGCTAGCACCGGGGAGACCCAGTACTTC CSASTGETQYF
TRBJ2-1 TRBV5-1 NA 14 NA TGCGCCAGCAGCCCTTTTACAGGGAAAGGGGAGCAGTTCTTC CASSPFTGKGEQFF
TRBJ1-1 TRBV6-5 NA 13 NA TGTGCCAGCAAGGTAGGGGCGGGCACTGAAGCTTTCTTT CASKVGAGTEAFF
TRBJ2-5 TRBV11-2 NA 13 NA TGTGCCAGCAGCCCCCACAGGGCGGAGACCCAGTACTTC CASSPHRAETQYF
TRBJ1-1 TRBV15 NA 15 TRBD1 TGTGCCACCAGCCGGACAGGGGGCTCGAACACTGAAGCTTTCTTT CATSRTGGSNTEAFF
TRBJ1-3 TRBV28 NA 14 NA TGTGCCTCACAACGGTTGGGCGGTGGAAACACCATATATTTT CASQRLGGGNTIYF
TRBJ2-2 TRBV6-5 NA 12 NA TGTGCCAGCAAAGCGAACACCGGGGAGCTGTTTTTT CASKANTGELFF
TRBJ1-2 TRBV28 NA 16 TRBD1 TGTGCCAGCAGTTTACCAGGGGGGGGGATGAACTATGGCTACACCTTC CASSLPGGGMNYGYTF
TRBJ2-2 TRBV10-1 NA 14 NA TGCGCCAGCAGTAACACCGCCATCACCGGGGAGCTGTTTTTT CASSNTAITGELFF